This TCR beta chain comes out of a study of PD-1 blockade in classical Hodgkin lymphoma. Study conclusions and caveats: According to reports, newly diagnosed patients had lower baseline TCR diversity than healthy donors, and relapsed/refractory patients had lower baseline TCR diversity still.

Each patient's relapse followed autologous stem cell transplantation, and brentuximab vedotin exposure varied. Only a few counts were recorded for this clone. Its antigen remains unknown. Only in-frame clones appear in the TCRdb table, and some are missing; sequencing was by immunoSEQ multiplex PCR. Of approximately 73,000 clones listed, just over 90% are singletons. The clonotype originates from a human donor with classical Hodgkin lymphoma. Sequenced material: peripheral blood mononuclear cells (PBMCs), taken at baseline.

The CDR3 here is CASSSGTGGSPLHF. The CDR3 DNA follows: TGTGCCAGCAGCTCCGGGACAGGGGGCTCACCCCTCCACTTT. The chain combines TRBV6-5 with TRBJ1-6, with 12 positions matching TRBD1. CDR3 size: 14 residues. Germline values: CDR1 MNHEY, CDR2 SVGAGI. Unmatched junction bases numbered 4, after V lost 6 bases and J lost 10 bases.